The next 10 T cell receptor beta chains were all read from a single sample in a study of cytomegalovirus exposure and HLA in healthy donors. PCR employed 60 Vbeta and 13 Jbeta primers. Assay used: immunoSEQ multiplex PCR; TCRdb lists only in-frame clones, some missing. The sample shows 45,000 to 60,000 clones, about 78% of them seen only once. The sample was PBMCs. These TCRs come from a man aged 25-45 years in good health and CMV-seropositive.

The V and J genes are TRBV11-2 and TRBJ2-7; D not resolved. V lost 2 bases and J lost 8, with 16 bases in between. In germline, CDR1 is SGHAT, CDR2 FQNNGV. The CDR3 sequence is 14 residues long. The CDR3 here is CASSLLGSEIKQYF. In nucleotides, the CDR3 is TGTGCCAGCAGCTTACTGGGTTCGGAGATCAAGCAGTACTTC.

The gene calls are TRBV7-9 and TRBJ2-2; 7 positions match TRBD1. The CDR3 consists of 15 residues. CDR1 is SEHNR and CDR2 is FQNEAQ in the germline V gene (reference sequence). With 4 bases clipped from V and 1 base from J, the junction kept 3 bases outside the gene matches. CDR3 sequence: CASSWRTGNTGELFF. CDR3 sequence (DNA): TGTGCCAGCAGCTGGCGGACAGGGAACACCGGGGAGCTGTTTTTT.

This rearrangement joins TRBV6-5 to TRBJ2-7, with D possibly TRBD1 on 6 matching bases. Looked up from germline, CDR1 is MNHEY and CDR2 is SVGAGI. V was pared by 2 bases and J by 2 bases, with 10 bases between. The length of the CDR3 is 14 residues. CDR3 DNA: TGTGCCAGCAGTTACCAGGGGACCCCCTACGAGCAGTACTTC. Amino acids: CASSYQGTPYEQYF.

This clone was observed once. The V gene is TRBV5-1, the J gene TRBJ1-2, with 10 bases fitting TRBD1. Germline V CDR1 and CDR2: SGHRS, YFSETQ. The CDR3 is 16 residues long. The ends lost 4 bases at V and 3 bases at J; junction bases unmatched: 9. CDR3 coding DNA: TGCGCCAGCAGCCCGTCCGGGACAGGGGTATACTATGGCTACACCTTC. Translated, it gives CASSPSGTGVYYGYTF.

V and J are TRBV7-6 and TRBJ1-4; D is ambiguous. CDR1 and CDR2 from the germline V gene are SGHVS and FNYEAQ. Trimming shortened V by 3 bases and J by 10 bases, and 15 bases separated the two germline ends. The CDR3 covers 14 residues. CDR3 in amino acids: CASSLDWGSGKLFF. CDR3 coding DNA: TGTGCCAGCAGCTTGGACTGGGGTTCGGGAAAACTGTTTTTT.

This clone was counted once. The genes are TRBV30 and TRBJ1-2; perhaps TRBD1 as D (6 bases). The CDR3 is made up of 13 amino acids. CDR1 is GTSNPN, CDR2 SVGIG, per germline (reference sequence). V dropped 3 bases and J dropped 1 base, with 9 bases sitting between them. CDR3 DNA: TGTGCCTGGAGGCCGGACAGTAACTATGGCTACACCTTC. As protein: CAWRPDSNYGYTF.

The chain is built from TRBV18 and TRBJ2-7, with a weak D call TRBD2 (5 bases). The germline V and J ends were trimmed by 3 bases and 1 base, with 10 bases remaining between them. CDR1 is KGHSH and CDR2 is LQKENI in the germline V gene. This CDR3 has 14 residues. The CDR3 spells CASSPGLLSYEQYF. The CDR3 DNA sequence: TGTGCCAGCTCACCCGGACTGCTGTCCTACGAGCAGTACTTC.

This clone was detected only a few times. V usage is TRBV4-2 and J usage is TRBJ2-6; the match to TRBD2 covers 7 bases. Germline V CDR1 and CDR2: LGHNA, YNFKEQ. The CDR3 length is 16 residues. V gave up 0 bases and J gave up 2 bases; unmatched junction bases: 1. The CDR3 DNA reads TGTGCCAGCAGCCAAGATGGGGGGGCTGGGGCCAACGTCCTGACTTTC. It specifies CASSQDGGAGANVLTF.

The V and J genes are TRBV19 and TRBJ1-2; D is unclear. CDR1 is LNHDA and CDR2 is SQIVND in the germline V gene (reference sequence). V lost 8 bases and J lost 4, with 14 bases in between. The CDR3 runs to 13 residues. Here the CDR3 reads CASREEGSYGYTF. CDR3 bases: TGTGCCAGTCGAGAGGAAGGCAGCTATGGCTACACCTTC.

CDR3 in amino acids: CASSRDTADTGELFF. Written as DNA, the CDR3 is TGCGCCAGCAGCCGGGACACGGCGGACACCGGGGAGCTGTTTTTT. The chain carries TRBV5-1 and TRBJ2-2; weak D call: TRBD1 (6 bases). V was cut by 4 bases and J by 3 bases, with 13 bases left in between. This CDR3 has 15 amino acids. CDR1 is SGHRS, CDR2 YFSETQ, per germline.